Listed below are T cell receptor beta chains from one sample, sequenced in a study of identical twins. TCRdb itself ran the 5' RACE reads through MiXCR, one entry per CDR3 protein. The sample shows 1.5 million to 2 million distinct CDR3 sequences, about 32% of them seen only once. Sample: cord blood. These receptors were obtained from a newborn girl in good health. Each CDR3 is given with its conserved first and last residue. A D gene is named only where the DNA matches it firmly.

j_gene | v_gene | d_gene | CDR3aa
TRBJ2-7 | TRBV20-1 | TRBD2 | CSAISGGKSYEQYF
TRBJ2-3 | TRBV20-1 | TRBD2 | CSARVAGSWADTQYF
TRBJ2-5 | TRBV11-2 | . | CASSLGAPETQYF
TRBJ2-7 | TRBV28 | . | CASSLGNNYEQYF
TRBJ2-7 | TRBV5-1 | . | CASSLGQYEQYF
TRBJ2-7 | TRBV28 | TRBD1 | CASNTGTAFYEQYF
TRBJ2-4 | TRBV12-3/TRBV12-4 | . | CASSPTGGVAKNIQYF
TRBJ2-1 | TRBV12-5 | . | CASGTGLHNEQFF
TRBJ2-3 | TRBV4-2 | . | CASSQDPTVTDTQYF
TRBJ2-4 | TRBV13 | . | CANSGPPKNIRYF
TRBJ2-3 | TRBV7-2 | . | CASSLSLADTQYF
TRBJ1-2 | TRBV6-4 | TRBD1 | CASIYLKPGQGNYGYTF
TRBJ1-2 | TRBV7-8 | . | CASSFRWDYGYTF
TRBJ2-7 | TRBV5-1 | TRBD2 | CASSLERGALSYEQYF
TRBJ2-3 | TRBV2 | . | CASSLRGLPTDTQYF
TRBJ2-2 | TRBV11-2 | . | CASSRVAAFTGELFF
TRBJ2-1 | TRBV11-3 | TRBD2 | CASSFGLAEHYNEQFF
TRBJ2-3 | TRBV7-8 | TRBD1 | CASSGGDRARGYRFSTDTQYF
TRBJ2-1 | TRBV20-1 | TRBD1 | CSARQGANEQFF
. | TRBV20-1 | TRBD2 | CSASGRREVSYNEQYF
TRBJ1-1 | TRBV27 | . | CASSRAWGDTEAFF
TRBJ2-7 | TRBV18 | . | CASSHTLSGNYEQYF
TRBJ2-3 | TRBV11-2 | . | CASRPGGGGSTDTQYF
TRBJ2-7 | TRBV24-1 | . | CATSALNRDRTSYEQYF
TRBJ1-5 | TRBV28 | . | CASSSAGARGNQPQHF
TRBJ2-3 | TRBV6-2/TRBV6-3 | TRBD2 | CASSSLPGLAGSTDTQYF
TRBJ1-2 | TRBV11-2 | . | CASSRRIRDLNYGYTF
TRBJ2-2 | TRBV5-1 | . | CASSLGLADSTGELFF
TRBJ1-4 | TRBV27 | . | CASRADGYNEKLFF
TRBJ2-6 | TRBV19 | . | CASSITKAGGSGANVLTF
TRBJ2-3 | TRBV27 | TRBD2 | CASTLAEPSTDTQYF
TRBJ2-3 | TRBV4-2 | TRBD2 | CASSQERESSDTQYF
TRBJ2-3 | TRBV20-1 | TRBD2 | CSAGLSGRASTDTQYF
TRBJ2-1 | TRBV6-2/TRBV6-3 | TRBD2 | CASRDPSGIYNEQFF
TRBJ2-1 | TRBV20-1 | TRBD2 | CSARLERDVFRDEQFF
TRBJ2-7 | TRBV5-1 | TRBD2 | CASSGTSGLAYEQYF
TRBJ2-5 | TRBV5-1 | . | CASSLAEQETQYF
TRBJ2-7 | TRBV5-1 | . | CASSKGPVSYYEQYF
TRBJ2-2 | TRBV25-1 | . | CASSERGSNTGELFF
TRBJ2-5 | TRBV15 | . | CATSSDIEINEQYF
TRBJ2-4 | TRBV2 | TRBD2 | CASRGTSGKNIQYF